This T cell receptor beta chain was captured in a study of Tregs in tolerant kidney transplant recipients (dated by TCRdb to the late 2010s). Some background on the complete study: Before combined kidney and bone marrow transplantation, this study identified donor-specific regulatory T cells using TCRbeta sequencing and then followed those same cells after transplant.

For TCRbeta CDR3 sequencing, genomic DNA was extracted from sorted cells using the QIAGEN DNeasy Blood and Tissue Kit. High-throughput TCRbeta CDR3 sequencing, which included PCR amplification with bias correction and internal controls, was done commercially through immunoSEQ. As for the authors' bioinformatics: Unique productive TCRbeta sequences were defined by CDR3 nucleotide sequence where primers matched, otherwise by CDR3 amino acid sequence with Vbeta and Jbeta genes. Sorting error was corrected by removing sequences shared between sorted populations at a frequency ratio of 2:1 or less, and the remaining shared sequences were assigned to the higher population. A sequence was defined as donor-reactive if the sequence was expanded at least 5-fold in CFSE-low cells compared with unstimulated cells and had a frequency of at least 0.01% in CFSE-low cells. Repertoire divergence was quantified by Jensen-Shannon divergence calculated from the top 100 TCRbeta sequences ranked by frequency. For samples with multiple sequencing runs, sorting error was corrected in each run separately before the runs were combined. TCRdb took over this immuneACCESS table, retaining in-frame rearrangements with V and J assigned. Such tables are incomplete; in checked studies, under half of the missing clones stem from an unresolved V gene, and the remainder is unexplained. V, J and clone size are those of that table, while D and trimming were read from the DNA. This sample lists some 21,000 clones; more than 65% were detected once. Around 25% of the sample is held by the ten biggest clonotypes.

This specimen's time point label, per the study, means: 6 months after combined kidney and bone marrow transplant. Related donors were used in the transplants with nonmyeloablative bone marrow transplantation, and mixed chimerism was transient in the human trials. Thawed PBMCs were FACS-sorted into unstimulated Tregs (CD4+CD25+CD127-), CD4+ non-Tregs (CD4+CD25-), CD4 cells and CD8 cells. The patients were a few recipients of combined kidney and bone marrow transplants from the ITN036ST trial, and samples were available only from these trial subjects. Healthy control blood was processed by Ficoll density gradient to PBMCs and cryopreserved; patient PBMCs were collected before and after transplant. A remark on this clone: The antigen it recognizes is unknown. The record has no base qualities; no much larger clone is one base away.

The investigation overall reported the following: In tolerant patients, donor-specific Tregs expanded more than Tregs overall, which suggests antigen-driven rather than nonspecific expansion. Because the study included only a small number of patients, the results must be confirmed in larger populations and under other immunosuppression protocols. Expanding Tregs with activated donor B cells appeared to identify the most biologically relevant and donor-specific TCRbeta repertoire. Although technical replication error seemed to be minimal, the question of biological reproducibility was not addressed directly. Because the PCR primers were changed over time for some patients, nucleotide-level comparison could not be performed across the samples from those patients.

The CDR3 sequence holds 13 residues, the cysteine and phenylalanine included. The only DNA kept is the CDR3, 39 bases in frame from the first base. Recombination connected TRBV21-1 to TRBJ2-5; the table names TRBD2, a call not compared with the DNA. TRBV21-1 is a listed pseudogene. The sample was CD8+ T cells from blood (PBMCs), taken 6 months after the transplant. The sequence came from a human patient who received a combined kidney and bone marrow transplant. After a transplant, the donor of the graft may account for some T cells. The CDR3 has the sequence CASPLAGDDEQYF. The sequenced DNA is TGTGCCAGCCCCCTAGCGGGAGATGATGAGCAGTACTTC.